A selection of T cell receptor beta chains follows, all from one sample in a study of T cells after yellow fever vaccination. TCRdb re-derived calls from the 5' RACE reads in MiXCR, one entry per CDR3 protein. Of roughly 99,000 distinct CDR3 sequences in the sample, around 5.5% were seen once. The starting material was CD8+ T cells sorted from PBMCs, obtained 10 days after the yellow fever booster vaccination. The receptors were gathered from a man younger than 35 who received the YFV17D yellow fever vaccine. Each CDR3 is given with its conserved first and last residue.

V gene: TRBV7-9; J gene: TRBJ2-2; CDR3 protein: CASLRAGELFF
V gene: TRBV5-1; J gene: TRBJ2-1; CDR3 protein: CASSRTGGPNNEQFF
V gene: TRBV12-3/TRBV12-4; J gene: TRBJ1-5; CDR3 protein: CASSPDGYNQPQHF
V gene: TRBV12-3/TRBV12-4; J gene: TRBJ1-6; CDR3 protein: CASSFVGRGEWYNSPLHF
V gene: TRBV7-9; J gene: TRBJ2-5; CDR3 protein: CASSPRGLTGTAETQYF
V gene: TRBV9; J gene: TRBJ1-6; CDR3 protein: CASSVERRWWGQGLSPLHF
V gene: TRBV7-6; J gene: TRBJ2-7; CDR3 protein: CASSPSGGLPPYEQYF
V gene: TRBV4-1; J gene: TRBJ1-5; CDR3 protein: CASSRRDRGSNQPQHF
V gene: TRBV15; J gene: TRBJ1-1; CDR3 protein: CATTSEIMNTEAFF
V gene: TRBV12-3/TRBV12-4; J gene: TRBJ2-1; CDR3 protein: CASSPFGGGNEQFF
V gene: TRBV5-1; J gene: TRBJ2-1; CDR3 protein: CASSLSPGLAYEQFF
V gene: TRBV28; J gene: TRBJ2-1; CDR3 protein: CASSPGRGRTDEQFF
V gene: TRBV19; J gene: TRBJ2-1; CDR3 protein: CASSMRLPYNEQFF
V gene: TRBV5-5; J gene: TRBJ1-5; CDR3 protein: CASSLGGQSNQPQHF
V gene: TRBV5-6; J gene: TRBJ2-2; CDR3 protein: CASRIGNTGELFF
V gene: TRBV6-5; J gene: TRBJ2-3; CDR3 protein: CASSYGLVREGTDTQYF
V gene: TRBV3-1; J gene: TRBJ2-6; CDR3 protein: CASSQGGAVLSGANVLTF
V gene: TRBV2; J gene: TRBJ1-2; CDR3 protein: CASSAGGGYGYTF
V gene: TRBV2; J gene: TRBJ1-1; CDR3 protein: CARISKGATEAFF
V gene: TRBV4-1; J gene: TRBJ1-1; CDR3 protein: CASSPGTGYAEAFF
V gene: TRBV11-2; J gene: TRBJ2-1; CDR3 protein: CASSPQLAGSSYNEQFF
V gene: TRBV5-5; J gene: TRBJ2-2; CDR3 protein: CASSQQGPGYTGELFF
V gene: TRBV4-1; J gene: TRBJ2-1; CDR3 protein: CASSRSGTGGAEQFF
V gene: TRBV4-3; J gene: TRBJ1-4; CDR3 protein: CASSQGDSPTNEKLFF
V gene: TRBV7-8; J gene: TRBJ2-3; CDR3 protein: CASTDGAGSTDTQYF
V gene: TRBV20-1; J gene: TRBJ1-5; CDR3 protein: CSASTGDYSNQPQHF
V gene: TRBV12-3/TRBV12-4; J gene: TRBJ2-1; CDR3 protein: CASGYNEQFF
V gene: TRBV6-5; J gene: TRBJ1-5; CDR3 protein: CASSLGQGYSNQPQHF
V gene: TRBV7-6; J gene: TRBJ1-6; CDR3 protein: CASRPTGVEPLHF
V gene: TRBV18; J gene: TRBJ2-3; CDR3 protein: CASSPEQVRTDTQYF
V gene: TRBV4-1; J gene: TRBJ1-1; CDR3 protein: CASSQEPGNTEAFF
V gene: TRBV4-1; J gene: TRBJ2-7; CDR3 protein: CASSQERGTGGYEQYF
V gene: TRBV12-3/TRBV12-4; J gene: TRBJ2-5; CDR3 protein: CASSSTTREQETQYF
V gene: TRBV11-1; J gene: TRBJ2-1; CDR3 protein: CASGVEYYNEQFF
V gene: TRBV4-1; J gene: TRBJ2-7; CDR3 protein: CASSQGGVLYEQYF
V gene: TRBV5-5; J gene: TRBJ2-7; CDR3 protein: CASSLGRTASYEQYF
V gene: TRBV4-3; J gene: TRBJ2-1; CDR3 protein: CASSQDRLSSYNEQFF
V gene: TRBV5-5; J gene: TRBJ1-4; CDR3 protein: CASSLGGPREKLFF
V gene: TRBV27; J gene: TRBJ1-1; CDR3 protein: CASSFWGSATEAFF
V gene: TRBV7-7; J gene: TRBJ2-1; CDR3 protein: CASSLEGAPTHLNEQFF
V gene: TRBV7-6; J gene: TRBJ1-1; CDR3 protein: CASSPGPPAEAFF
V gene: TRBV6-2/TRBV6-3; J gene: TRBJ1-2; CDR3 protein: CASSTETGAGYGYTF
V gene: TRBV7-6; J gene: TRBJ1-3; CDR3 protein: CASSPRTGRQNTIYF
V gene: TRBV5-5; J gene: TRBJ1-6; CDR3 protein: CASSSRGGNSPLHF
V gene: TRBV29-1; J gene: TRBJ2-1; CDR3 protein: CSAEGTGETNEQFF
V gene: TRBV11-1; J gene: TRBJ2-3; CDR3 protein: CASSTGVDTQYF
V gene: TRBV6-2/TRBV6-3; J gene: TRBJ2-7; CDR3 protein: CASSDPSGGAWSPYEQYF
V gene: TRBV10-3; J gene: TRBJ1-5; CDR3 protein: CASRDSSNQPQHF